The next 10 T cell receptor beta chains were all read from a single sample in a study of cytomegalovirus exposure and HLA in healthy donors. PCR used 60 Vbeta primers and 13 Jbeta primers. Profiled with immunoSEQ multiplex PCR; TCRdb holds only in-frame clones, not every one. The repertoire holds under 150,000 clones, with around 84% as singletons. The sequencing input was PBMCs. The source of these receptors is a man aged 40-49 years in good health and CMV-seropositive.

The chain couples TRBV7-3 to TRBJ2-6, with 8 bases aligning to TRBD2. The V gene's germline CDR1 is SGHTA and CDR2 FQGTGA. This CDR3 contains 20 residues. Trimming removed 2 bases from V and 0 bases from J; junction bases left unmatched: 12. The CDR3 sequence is CASSLSGLAGDISGANVLTF. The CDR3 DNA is TGTGCCAGCAGCTTATCTGGGCTAGCGGGTGATATCTCTGGGGCCAACGTCCTGACTTTC.

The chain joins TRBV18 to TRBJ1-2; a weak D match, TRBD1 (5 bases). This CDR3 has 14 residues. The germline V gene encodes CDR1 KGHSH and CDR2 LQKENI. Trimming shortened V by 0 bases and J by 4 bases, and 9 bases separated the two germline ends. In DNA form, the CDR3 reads TGTGCCAGCTCACCACCGGGAGGGGCCTATGGCTACACCTTC. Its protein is CASSPPGGAYGYTF.

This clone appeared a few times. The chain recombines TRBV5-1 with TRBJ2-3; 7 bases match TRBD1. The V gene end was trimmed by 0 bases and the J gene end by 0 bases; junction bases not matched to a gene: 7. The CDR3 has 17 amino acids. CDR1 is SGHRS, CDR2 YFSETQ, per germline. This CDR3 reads CASSLGTGVGSTDTQYF. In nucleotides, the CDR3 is TGCGCCAGCAGCTTGGGAACAGGGGTTGGGAGCACAGATACGCAGTATTTT.

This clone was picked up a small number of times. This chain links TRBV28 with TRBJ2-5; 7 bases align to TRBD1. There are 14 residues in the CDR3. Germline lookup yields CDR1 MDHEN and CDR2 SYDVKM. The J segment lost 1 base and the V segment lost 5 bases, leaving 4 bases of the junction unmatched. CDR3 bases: TGTGCCAGCAGTGGGACAGAATTCCAAGAGACCCAGTACTTC. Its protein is CASSGTEFQETQYF.

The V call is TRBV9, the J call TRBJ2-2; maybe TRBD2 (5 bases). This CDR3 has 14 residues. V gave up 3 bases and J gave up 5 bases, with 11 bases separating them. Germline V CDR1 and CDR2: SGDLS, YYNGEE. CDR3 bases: TGTGCCAGCAGCGAAGAGAGAGGGACCGGGGAGCTGTTTTTT. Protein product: CASSEERGTGELFF.

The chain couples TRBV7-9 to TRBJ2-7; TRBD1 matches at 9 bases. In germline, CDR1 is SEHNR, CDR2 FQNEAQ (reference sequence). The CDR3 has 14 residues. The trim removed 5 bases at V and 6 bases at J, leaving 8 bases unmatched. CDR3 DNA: TGTGCCAGCAGCCGGACAGGGGATGATGGCGAGCAGTACTTC. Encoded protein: CASSRTGDDGEQYF.

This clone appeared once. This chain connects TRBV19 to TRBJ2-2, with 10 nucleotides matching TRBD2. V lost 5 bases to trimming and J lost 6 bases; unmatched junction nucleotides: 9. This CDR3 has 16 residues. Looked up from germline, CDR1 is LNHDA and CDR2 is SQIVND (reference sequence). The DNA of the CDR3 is TGTGCCAGTAGTGAGCTAGCGGGAGAAGTAGCCGGGGAGCTGTTTTTT. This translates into CASSELAGEVAGELFF. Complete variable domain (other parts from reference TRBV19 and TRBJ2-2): DGGITQSPKYLFRKEGQNVTLSCEQNLNHDAMYWYRQDPGQGLRLIYYSQIVNDFQKGDIAEGYSVSREKKESFPLTVTSAQKNPTAFYLCASSELAGEVAGELFFGEGSRLTVL.

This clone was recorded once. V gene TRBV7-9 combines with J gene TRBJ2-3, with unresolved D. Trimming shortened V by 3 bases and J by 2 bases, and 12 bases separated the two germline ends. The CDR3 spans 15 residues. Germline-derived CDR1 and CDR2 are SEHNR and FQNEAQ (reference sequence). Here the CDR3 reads CASSFEAQYTDTQYF. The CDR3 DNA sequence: TGTGCCAGCAGCTTCGAAGCGCAATACACAGATACGCAGTATTTT.

Written as DNA, the CDR3 is TGTGCCAGCAGCAGGGGGACGGGACCTAATCAGCCCCAGCATTTT. It specifies CASSRGTGPNQPQHF. The rearrangement uses TRBV5-6 and TRBJ1-5; D is possibly TRBD1 (6 bases). The germline V gene encodes CDR1 SGHDT and CDR2 YYEEEE. Trimming removed 4 bases at V and 4 bases at J, with 15 bases between. The CDR3 has 15 amino acids.

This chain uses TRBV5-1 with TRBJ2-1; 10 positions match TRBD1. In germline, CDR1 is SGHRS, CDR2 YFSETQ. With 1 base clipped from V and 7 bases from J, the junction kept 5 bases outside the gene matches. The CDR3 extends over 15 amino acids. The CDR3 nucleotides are TGCGCCAGCAGCTTGAGACAGGGGGCGCGGAATGAGCAGTTCTTC. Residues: CASSLRQGARNEQFF.